Below are 5 T cell receptor beta chains sequenced from a single sample in a study of metastatic and nonmetastatic thyroid tumors. Patients had received no treatment of any kind before thyroid surgery. TCRdb ran MiXCR on the PCR reads. Among 26,000 or so clones listed, around 17% were seen once. Input material: blood. The receptors shown here come from a female donor with papillary thyroid cancer or a benign thyroid nodule (not recorded which). Some clones in this sample may be carry-over from other donors' samples.

This clone has a count of ten or more. The chain links TRBV6-5 to TRBJ1-4, with TRBD1 as a possible D gene (6 bases). V was pared by 2 bases and J by 1 base, with 8 bases between. The CDR3 is 15 residues long. Per germline, CDR1 MNHEY and CDR2 SVGAGI. The DNA of the CDR3 is TGTGCCAGCAGTTACAGGGGACAAACTAATGAAAAACTGTTTTTT. Translating it yields CASSYRGQTNEKLFF.

This clone appeared many times. The chain links TRBV10-2 to TRBJ2-6; D is unclear. Germline CDR1 WSHSY, CDR2 SAAADI. The CDR3 loop spans 15 amino acids. Trimming removed 3 bases from V and 0 bases from J, with 6 bases in between. The CDR3 region is CASSEGFSGANVLTF. The CDR3 nucleotides are TGCGCCAGCAGTGAAGGATTCTCTGGGGCCAACGTCCTGACTTTC.

This clone appeared many times. The chain links TRBV20-1 to TRBJ1-5; TRBD1 agrees at 8 bases. After removal of 2 bases from V and 6 bases from J, the junction contained 9 bases not matched to a gene. Germline CDR1 DFQATT, CDR2 SNEGSKA (reference sequence). The CDR3 loop spans 15 amino acids. CDR3 residues: CSARPPDRVGQPQHF. The CDR3 DNA is TGCAGTGCTAGACCCCCGGACAGGGTGGGTCAGCCCCAGCATTTT.

Worth noting for this clone: The germline gene is not matched at one end of the junction; a read error may be the cause. This rearrangement joins TRBV2 to TRBJ1-6; 7 bases fit TRBD1. CDR1 and CDR2 from the germline V gene are SNHLY and FYNNEI. The CDR3 extends over 16 amino acids. The DNA for the CDR3 is TGTACCAGTCACCGGGACAGTGGAGGATATAATTCACCCCTCCACTTT. Translated, it gives CTSHRDSGGYNSPLHF.

The chain carries TRBV5-1 and TRBJ2-2; 11 nucleotides align to TRBD1. The junction had 7 bases not matched to a gene; V was cut back by 3 bases and J by 6 bases. The CDR3 is made up of 16 amino acids. From germline, CDR1 is SGHRS and CDR2 YFSETQ. CDR3 region: CASSSRTGGKPGELFF. The CDR3 nucleotides are TGCGCCAGCAGCTCCAGGACAGGGGGCAAACCCGGGGAGCTGTTTTTT. Looking up the rest from reference TRBV5-1 and TRBJ2-2 gives the full variable domain: KAGVTQTPRYLIKTRGQQVTLSCSPISGHRSVSWYQQTPGQGLQFLFEYFSETQRNKGNFPGRFSGRQFSNSRSEMNVSTLELGDSALYLCASSSRTGGKPGELFFGEGSRLTVL.